These T cell receptor beta chains were read from a single sample in a study of blood T cell repertoires in COVID-19. Assay: immunoSEQ multiplex PCR; the TCRdb copy retains only in-frame clones and omits some. The data contain 300,000 or so clones, around four fifths of them singletons. Input material: peripheral blood. These receptors originate from a woman aged 45-60 years with active or convalescent COVID-19. Both conserved end residues are part of each CDR3. The D gene is left open where the match is weak. The size field is filled for only some rows; it gives once, few, many or a size class.

>-|-|TRBJ1-1|TRBV6-5
CASSRLNTEAFF
TGTGCCAGCAGCCGTCTGAACACTGAAGCTTTCTTT
>-|few|TRBJ2-3|TRBV5-1
CASRNDYSTDTQYF
TGCGCCAGCAGAAATGACTACAGCACAGATACGCAGTATTTT
>TRBD1|-|TRBJ1-2|TRBV6-6
CASTPRDRGSYGYTF
TGTGCCAGCACTCCCCGGGACAGGGGTTCCTATGGCTACACCTTC
>-|-|TRBJ2-1|TRBV2
CASSGIREQFF
TGTGCCAGCTCGGGAATAAGGGAGCAGTTCTTC
>TRBD2|once|TRBJ2-7|TRBV28
CASRGTSGEKVYEQYF
TGTGCCAGCAGAGGGACTAGCGGGGAAAAGGTCTACGAGCAGTACTTC
>-|-|TRBJ2-1|TRBV7-9
CASSRGLGYNEQFF
TGTGCCAGCAGCCGCGGGCTAGGGTACAATGAGCAGTTCTTC
>-|-|TRBJ2-3|TRBV19
CASSVTRSAASTDTQYF
TGTGCCAGTAGTGTGACTAGATCCGCTGCTAGCACAGATACGCAGTATTTT
>TRBD1|once|TRBJ1-1|TRBV29-1
CSVESKGAGAFF
TGCAGCGTTGAGTCGAAGGGGGCAGGAGCTTTCTTT
>TRBD1|-|TRBJ2-3|TRBV18
CASSPGTASTDTQYF
TGTGCCAGCTCACCCGGGACAGCTAGCACAGATACGCAGTATTTT
>-|-|TRBJ2-1|TRBV5-1
CASSPRTVSSYNEQFF
TGCGCCAGCAGCCCCCGGACAGTCAGCTCCTACAATGAGCAGTTCTTC
>-|-|TRBJ1-3|TRBV2
CASTSGNTIYF
TGTGCCAGCACTTCTGGAAACACCATATATTTT